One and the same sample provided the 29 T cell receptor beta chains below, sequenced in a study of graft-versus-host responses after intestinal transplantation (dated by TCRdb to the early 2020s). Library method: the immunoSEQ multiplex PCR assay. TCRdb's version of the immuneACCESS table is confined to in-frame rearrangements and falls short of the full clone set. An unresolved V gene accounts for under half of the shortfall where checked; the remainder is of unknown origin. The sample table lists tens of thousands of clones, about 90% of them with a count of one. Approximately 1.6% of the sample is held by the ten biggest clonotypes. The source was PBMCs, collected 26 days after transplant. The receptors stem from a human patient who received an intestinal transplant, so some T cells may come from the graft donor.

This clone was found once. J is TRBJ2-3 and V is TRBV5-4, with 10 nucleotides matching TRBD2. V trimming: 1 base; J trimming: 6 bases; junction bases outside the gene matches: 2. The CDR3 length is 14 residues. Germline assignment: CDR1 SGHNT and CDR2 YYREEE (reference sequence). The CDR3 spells CASSLRTSGDTQYF. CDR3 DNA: TGTGCCAGCAGCTTGAGGACTAGCGGCGATACGCAGTATTTT.

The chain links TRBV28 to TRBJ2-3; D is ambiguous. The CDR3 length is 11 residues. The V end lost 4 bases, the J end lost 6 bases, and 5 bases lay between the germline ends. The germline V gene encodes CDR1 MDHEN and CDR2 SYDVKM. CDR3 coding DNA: TGTGCCAGCAGTTCGGGTGATACGCAGTATTTT. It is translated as CASSSGDTQYF.

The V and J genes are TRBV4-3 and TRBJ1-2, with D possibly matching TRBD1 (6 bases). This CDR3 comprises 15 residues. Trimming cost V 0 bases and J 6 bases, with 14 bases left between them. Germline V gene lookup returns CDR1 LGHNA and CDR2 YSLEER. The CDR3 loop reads CASSQEVRQGNGYTF. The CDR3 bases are TGCGCCAGCAGCCAAGAAGTTCGGCAGGGGAATGGCTACACCTTC.

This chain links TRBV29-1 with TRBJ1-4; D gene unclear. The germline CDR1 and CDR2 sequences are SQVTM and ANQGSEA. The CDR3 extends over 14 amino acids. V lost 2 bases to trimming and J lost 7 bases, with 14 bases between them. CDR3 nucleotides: TGCAGCGTTGAATTCGCGGGTCATGGTGAAAAACTGTTTTTT. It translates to CSVEFAGHGEKLFF.

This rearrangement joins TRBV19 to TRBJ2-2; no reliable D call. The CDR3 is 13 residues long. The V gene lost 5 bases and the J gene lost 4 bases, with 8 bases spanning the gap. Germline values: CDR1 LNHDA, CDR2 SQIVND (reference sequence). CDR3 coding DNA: TGTGCCAGTAGTTCAATCCCCACCGGGGAGCTGTTTTTT. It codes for CASSSIPTGELFF.

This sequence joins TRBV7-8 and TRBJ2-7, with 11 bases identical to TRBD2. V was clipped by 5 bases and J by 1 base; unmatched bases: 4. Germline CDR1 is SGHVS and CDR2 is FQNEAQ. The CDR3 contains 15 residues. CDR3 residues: CASSTGLAESYEQYF. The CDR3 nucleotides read TGTGCCAGCAGCACGGGACTAGCGGAATCCTACGAGCAGTACTTC.

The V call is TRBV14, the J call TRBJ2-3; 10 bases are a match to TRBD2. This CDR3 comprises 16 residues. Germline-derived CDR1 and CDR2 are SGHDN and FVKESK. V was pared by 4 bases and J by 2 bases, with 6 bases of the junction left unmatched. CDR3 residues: CASSRIAGGYTDTQYF. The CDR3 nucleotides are TGTGCCAGCAGCCGAATAGCGGGGGGTTACACAGATACGCAGTATTTT.

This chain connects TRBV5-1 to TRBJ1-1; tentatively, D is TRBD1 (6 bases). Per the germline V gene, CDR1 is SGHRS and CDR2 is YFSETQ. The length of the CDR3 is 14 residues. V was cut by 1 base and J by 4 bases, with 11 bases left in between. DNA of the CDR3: TGCGCCAGCAGCTTGTTCCAGGGGAGCACTGAAGCTTTCTTT. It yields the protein CASSLFQGSTEAFF.

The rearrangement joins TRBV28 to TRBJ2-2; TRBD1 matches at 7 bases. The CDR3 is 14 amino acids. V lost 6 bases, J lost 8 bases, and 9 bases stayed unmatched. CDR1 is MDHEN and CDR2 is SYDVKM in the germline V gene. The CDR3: CASSTDREIGELFF. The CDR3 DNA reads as TGTGCCAGCAGCACAGACAGGGAGATAGGGGAGCTGTTTTTT.

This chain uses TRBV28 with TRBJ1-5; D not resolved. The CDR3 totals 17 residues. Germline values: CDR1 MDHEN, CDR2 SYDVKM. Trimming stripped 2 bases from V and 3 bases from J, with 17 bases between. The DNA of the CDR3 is TGTGCCAGCAGTTTACTTGGCGCCAGGCCCTTCAATCAGCCCCAGCATTTT. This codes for CASSLLGARPFNQPQHF.

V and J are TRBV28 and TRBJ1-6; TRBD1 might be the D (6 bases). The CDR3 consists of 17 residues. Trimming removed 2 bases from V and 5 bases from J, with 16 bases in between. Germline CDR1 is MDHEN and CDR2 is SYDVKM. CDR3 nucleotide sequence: TGTGCCAGCAGTTTAATCAGGGGATGGGGTGATAATTCACCCCTCCACTTT. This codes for CASSLIRGWGDNSPLHF.

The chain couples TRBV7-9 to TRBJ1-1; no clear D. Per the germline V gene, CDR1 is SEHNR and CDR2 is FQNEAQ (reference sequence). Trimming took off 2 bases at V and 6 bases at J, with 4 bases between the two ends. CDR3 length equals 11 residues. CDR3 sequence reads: CASSLQSEAFF. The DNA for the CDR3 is TGTGCCAGCAGCTTACAGTCTGAAGCTTTCTTT.

The CDR3 DNA reads as TGTGCCAGTAGTACAACAGGATTCTATGGCTACACCTTC. Translated: CASSTTGFYGYTF. The V call is TRBV19, the J call TRBJ1-2, with a weak D call TRBD1 (5 bases). The CDR3 contains 13 residues. V lost 4 bases and J lost 4, with 10 bases in between. Germline V gives CDR1 LNHDA, CDR2 SQIVND (reference sequence).

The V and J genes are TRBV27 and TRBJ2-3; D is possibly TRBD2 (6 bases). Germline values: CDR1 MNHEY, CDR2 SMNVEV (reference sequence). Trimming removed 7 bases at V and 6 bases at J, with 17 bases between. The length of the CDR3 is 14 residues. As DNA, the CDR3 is TGTGCCAGCAATAGCGGAGGGCCAGGTGATACGCAGTATTTT. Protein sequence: CASNSGGPGDTQYF.

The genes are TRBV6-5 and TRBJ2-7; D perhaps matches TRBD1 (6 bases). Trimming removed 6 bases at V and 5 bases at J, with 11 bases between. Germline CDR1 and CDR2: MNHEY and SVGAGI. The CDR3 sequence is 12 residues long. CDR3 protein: CASRGQGNEQYF. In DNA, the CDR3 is TGTGCCAGCAGGGGTCAGGGGAACGAGCAGTACTTC.

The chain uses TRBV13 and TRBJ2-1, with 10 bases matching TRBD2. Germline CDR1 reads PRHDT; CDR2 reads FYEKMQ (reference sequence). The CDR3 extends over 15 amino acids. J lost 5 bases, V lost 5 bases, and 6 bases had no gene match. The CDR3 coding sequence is TGTGCCAGCAGCCCCCGGACTAGCGGTAACAATGAGCAGTTCTTC. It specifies CASSPRTSGNNEQFF. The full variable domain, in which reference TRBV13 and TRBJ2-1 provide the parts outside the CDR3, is AAGVIQSPRHLIKEKRETATLKCYPIPRHDTVYWYQQGPGQDPQFLISFYEKMQSDKGSIPDRFSAQQFSDYHSELNMSSLELGDSALYFCASSPRTSGNNEQFFGPGTRLTVL.

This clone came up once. CDR3 coding DNA: TGTGCCAGCAGCTTAGGACAGCTCTACGAGCAGTACGTC. Its protein product is CASSLGQLYEQYV. The rearrangement uses TRBV11-2 and TRBJ2-7, with D possibly matching TRBD1 (5 bases). The CDR3 sequence is 13 residues long. V gave up 1 base and J gave up 3 bases, with 7 bases separating them. Looked up from germline, CDR1 is SGHAT and CDR2 is FQNNGV.

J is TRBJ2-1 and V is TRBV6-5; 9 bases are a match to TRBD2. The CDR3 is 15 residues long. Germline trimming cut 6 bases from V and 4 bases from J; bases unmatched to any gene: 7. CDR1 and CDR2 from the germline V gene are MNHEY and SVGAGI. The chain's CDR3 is CASSLRLAEYNEQFF. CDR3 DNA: TGTGCCAGCAGCCTCAGACTAGCGGAATACAATGAGCAGTTCTTC.

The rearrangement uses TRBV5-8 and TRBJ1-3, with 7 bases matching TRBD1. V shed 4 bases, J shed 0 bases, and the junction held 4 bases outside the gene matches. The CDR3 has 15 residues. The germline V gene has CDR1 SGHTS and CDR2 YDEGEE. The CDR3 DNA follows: TGTGCCAGCAGCCAGGGACAGCTCTCTGGAAACACCATATATTTT. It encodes CASSQGQLSGNTIYF.

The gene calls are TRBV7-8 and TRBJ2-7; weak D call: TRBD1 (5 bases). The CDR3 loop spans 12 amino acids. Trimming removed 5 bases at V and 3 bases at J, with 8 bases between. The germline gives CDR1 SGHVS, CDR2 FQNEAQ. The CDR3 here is CASSIDSYEQYV. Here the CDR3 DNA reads TGTGCCAGCAGCATCGACAGCTACGAGCAGTACGTC.

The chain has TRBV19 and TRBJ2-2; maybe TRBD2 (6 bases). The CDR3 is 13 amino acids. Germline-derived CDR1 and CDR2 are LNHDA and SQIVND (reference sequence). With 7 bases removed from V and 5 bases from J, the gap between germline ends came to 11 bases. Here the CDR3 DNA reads TGTGCCAGTACCCAACGGGGGACCGGGGAGCTGTTTTTT. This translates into CASTQRGTGELFF.

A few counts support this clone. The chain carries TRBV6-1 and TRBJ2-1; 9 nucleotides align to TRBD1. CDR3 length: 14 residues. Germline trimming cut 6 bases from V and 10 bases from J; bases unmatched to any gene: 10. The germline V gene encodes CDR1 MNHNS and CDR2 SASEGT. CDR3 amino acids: CASRTGQGSGEQFF. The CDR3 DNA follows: TGTGCCAGCAGAACGGGACAGGGAAGTGGGGAGCAGTTCTTC.

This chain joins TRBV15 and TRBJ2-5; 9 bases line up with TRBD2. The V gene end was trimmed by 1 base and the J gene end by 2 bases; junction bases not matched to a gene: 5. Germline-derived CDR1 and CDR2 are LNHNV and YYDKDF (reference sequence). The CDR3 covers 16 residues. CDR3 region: CATSRGASGDQETQYF. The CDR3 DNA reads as TGTGCCACCAGCAGAGGGGCTAGCGGGGATCAAGAGACCCAGTACTTC.

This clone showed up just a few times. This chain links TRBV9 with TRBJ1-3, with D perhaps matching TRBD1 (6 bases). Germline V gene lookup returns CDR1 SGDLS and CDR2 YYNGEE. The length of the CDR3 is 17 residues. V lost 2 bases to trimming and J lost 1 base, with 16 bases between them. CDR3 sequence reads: CASSVSQGSLSGNTIYF. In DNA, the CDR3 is TGTGCCAGCAGCGTTTCCCAGGGGTCGCTGTCTGGAAACACCATATATTTT.

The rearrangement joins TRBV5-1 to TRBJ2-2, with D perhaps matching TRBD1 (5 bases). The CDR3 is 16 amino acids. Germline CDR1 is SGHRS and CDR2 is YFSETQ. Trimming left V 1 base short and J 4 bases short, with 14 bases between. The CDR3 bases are TGCGCCAGCAGCTTGAACAGGCCCCAGGGCACCGGGGAGCTGTTTTTT. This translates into CASSLNRPQGTGELFF.

Here the CDR3 reads CASSLDRAETQYF. The CDR3 DNA sequence: TGTGCCAGCAGTTTAGACAGGGCAGAGACCCAGTACTTC. V is TRBV27 and J is TRBJ2-5; TRBD1 agrees at 7 bases. The V segment lost 2 bases and the J segment 4 bases; nucleotides outside the gene matches: 1. The CDR3 spans 13 residues. Germline CDR1 and CDR2: MNHEY and SMNVEV (reference sequence).

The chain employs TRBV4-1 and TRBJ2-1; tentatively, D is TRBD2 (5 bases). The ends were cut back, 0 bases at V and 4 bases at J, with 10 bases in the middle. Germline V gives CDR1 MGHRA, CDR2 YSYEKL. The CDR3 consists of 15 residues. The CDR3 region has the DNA TGCGCCAGCAGCCAAGATCCGGGGTTATACAATGAGCAGTTCTTC. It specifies CASSQDPGLYNEQFF.

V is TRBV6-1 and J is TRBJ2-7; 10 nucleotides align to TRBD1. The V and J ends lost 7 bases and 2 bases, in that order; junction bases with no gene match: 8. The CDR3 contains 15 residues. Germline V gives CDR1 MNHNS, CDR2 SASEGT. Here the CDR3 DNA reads TGTGCCAGCACCAAAGGGGGACAGGGGACCTACGAGCAGTACGTC. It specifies CASTKGGQGTYEQYV.

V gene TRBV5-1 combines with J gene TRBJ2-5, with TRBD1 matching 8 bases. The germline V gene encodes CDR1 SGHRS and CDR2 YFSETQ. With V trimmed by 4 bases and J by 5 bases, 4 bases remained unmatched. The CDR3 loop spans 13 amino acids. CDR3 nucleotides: TGCGCCAGCAGCCCCGACAGGGGTGAGACCCAGTACTTC. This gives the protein CASSPDRGETQYF.